Shown below are 8 T cell receptor beta chains from a single sample sequenced in a study of early T cells in non-severe SARS-CoV-2 infection (dated by TCRdb to the early 2020s). Library method: 5' RACE. The instrument was a NextSeq 500. The raw public reads went through TCRdb reprocessing: fastp at Q25, MiXCR clone calling, in-frame beta chains kept. Identical CDR3 protein sequences are pooled into one entry, listed with their most common genes and DNA. For this sample there are approximately 62,000 distinct CDR3 sequences; around 13% appear just once. The ten largest clones represent roughly 4.5% of the sample. Sequenced: whole blood. These TCRs come from an adult who was a healthcare worker with PCR-confirmed SARS-CoV-2 infection or an uninfected control (not recorded which).

This clonotype was detected ten times or more. The V gene is TRBV6-5, the J gene TRBJ2-5, with 13 bases identical to TRBD2. CDR3 size: 16 residues. With 2 bases clipped from V and 3 bases from J, the junction kept 3 bases outside the gene matches. Per the germline V gene, CDR1 is MNHEY and CDR2 is SVGAGI. The CDR3 coding sequence is TGTGCCAGCAGTTACCTTGGACTAGCGGGGGAAGAGACCCAGTACTTC. As protein: CASSYLGLAGEETQYF.

V usage is TRBV12-3 or TRBV12-4 and J usage is TRBJ1-1; D unclear. The CDR3 covers 14 residues. Trimming shortened V by 2 bases and J by 0 bases, and 7 bases separated the two germline ends. CDR3 nucleotide sequence: TGTGCCAGCAGTTTACGGATCCTGAACACTGAAGCTTTCTTT. Protein: CASSLRILNTEAFF.

This clonotype has a handful of counts. The chain combines TRBV28 with TRBJ1-2; D is perhaps TRBD1 (5 bases). Trimming removed 5 bases from V and 2 bases from J, with 15 bases in between. CDR1 and CDR2 from the germline V gene are MDHEN and SYDVKM. This CDR3 comprises 15 residues. CDR3 in DNA: TGTGCCAGCAGTCCGTCGACAGCGGAAAACTATGGCTACACCTTC. Amino acid sequence: CASSPSTAENYGYTF.

Written as DNA, the CDR3 is TGTGCCAGCAGCTTACGGGTAGCAGTACTTAGCACAGATACGCAGTATTTT. This gives the protein CASSLRVAVLSTDTQYF. This rearrangement joins TRBV11-2 to TRBJ2-3; D is unclear. This CDR3 has 17 amino acids. In germline, CDR1 is SGHAT, CDR2 FQNNGV. V lost 2 bases to trimming and J lost 0 bases, with 15 bases between them.

This clonotype was picked up many times. The chain recombines TRBV29-1 with TRBJ2-4; D is unclear. CDR3 length: 13 residues. The germline gives CDR1 SQVTM, CDR2 ANQGSEA. With 2 bases removed from V and 7 bases from J, the gap between germline ends came to 12 bases. CDR3: CSVESVGGNIQYF. Here the CDR3 DNA reads TGCAGCGTTGAATCGGTGGGTGGGAACATTCAGTACTTC.

This clonotype was seen repeatedly, ten times or more. The rearrangement joins TRBV5-1 to TRBJ2-6; 9 positions match TRBD1. Germline CDR1 SGHRS, CDR2 YFSETQ. The V gene end was trimmed by 0 bases and the J gene end by 2 bases; junction bases not matched to a gene: 6. The CDR3 is made up of 18 amino acids. This CDR3 is CASSLAGTGKTGANVLTF. The CDR3 DNA reads as TGCGCCAGCAGCTTGGCCGGGACAGGGAAGACTGGGGCCAACGTCCTGACTTTC.

This clonotype was counted ten times or more. This chain uses TRBV29-1 with TRBJ1-2; 12 bases line up with TRBD1. V gave up 3 bases and J gave up 4 bases; unmatched junction bases: 0. Germline V CDR1 and CDR2: SQVTM, ANQGSEA. The CDR3 sequence is 13 residues long. CDR3 sequence: CSVEGQGAYGYTF. The CDR3 DNA follows: TGCAGCGTTGAGGGACAGGGGGCCTATGGCTACACCTTC.

This clonotype has just a few counts. The chain joins TRBV7-6 to TRBJ2-3; D ambiguous. The CDR3 spans 13 residues. The V end was cut by 3 bases, the J end by 6 bases, with 10 bases between. Germline assignment: CDR1 SGHVS and CDR2 FNYEAQ. The CDR3 sequence: CASSFGRLDTQYF. CDR3 coding DNA: TGTGCCAGCAGCTTCGGACGTCTGGATACGCAGTATTTT.